Each of the 10 T cell receptor beta chains below was sequenced from the same sample in a study of blood T cell repertoires in COVID-19. Sequenced by immunoSEQ multiplex PCR; TCRdb stores in-frame clones only, minus some. The data contain approximately 230,000 clones, roughly 80% of them singletons. The sequenced material came from peripheral blood. The receptor set was obtained from a man at least 80 years old with acute or convalescent COVID-19.

The gene calls are TRBV19 and TRBJ1-5, with 10 positions matching TRBD1. Germline CDR1 LNHDA, CDR2 SQIVND (reference sequence). The CDR3 has 15 residues. Trimming took 5 bases from V and 7 from J; bases not matched to a gene: 8. The CDR3 nucleotides read TGTGCCAGTAGTCTCCAGGGACAGGGGAAACAGCCCCAGCATTTT. It codes for CASSLQGQGKQPQHF.

This clone turned up a few times. This sequence joins TRBV4-1 and TRBJ2-7; 9 bases are shared with TRBD1. Germline lookup yields CDR1 MGHRA and CDR2 YSYEKL. This CDR3 has 15 amino acids. V shed 4 bases, J shed 4 bases, and the junction held 8 bases outside the gene matches. CDR3 DNA sequence: TGCGCCAGCAGCCCAGCCGGGACAGGGATGTACGAGCAGTACTTC. It specifies CASSPAGTGMYEQYF.

The rearrangement uses TRBV19 and TRBJ2-7, with D unresolved. Trimming shortened V by 1 base and J by 2 bases, and 3 bases separated the two germline ends. The germline V gene encodes CDR1 LNHDA and CDR2 SQIVND (reference sequence). The CDR3 has 12 residues. Here the CDR3 reads CASSIGTYEQYF. The CDR3 nucleotides are TGTGCCAGTAGTATAGGTACCTACGAGCAGTACTTC.

The V gene is TRBV7-9, the J gene TRBJ2-1; the match to TRBD2 covers 12 bases. CDR1 is SEHNR, CDR2 FQNEAQ, per germline (reference sequence). This CDR3 has 15 amino acids. The junction had 3 bases not matched to a gene; V was cut back by 3 bases and J by 6 bases. CDR3 loop: CASSFTSGRFNEQFF. The CDR3 DNA reads TGTGCCAGCAGCTTTACTAGCGGGAGGTTCAATGAGCAGTTCTTC. Looking up the rest from reference TRBV7-9 and TRBJ2-1 gives the full variable domain: DTGVSQNPRHKITKRGQNVTFRCDPISEHNRLYWYRQTLGQGPEFLTYFQNEAQLEKSRLLSDRFSAERPKGSFSTLEIQRTEQGDSAMYLCASSFTSGRFNEQFFGPGTRLTVL.

This clone showed up just once. The V call is TRBV14, the J call TRBJ2-7; 8 nucleotides line up with TRBD1. The CDR3 has 14 amino acids. The junction had 5 bases not matched to a gene; V was cut back by 2 bases and J by 5 bases. Germline-derived CDR1 and CDR2 are SGHDN and FVKESK. The CDR3 bases are TGTGCCAGCAGCCAAAACAGGGGGTATAACGAGCAGTACTTC. It is translated as CASSQNRGYNEQYF.

The chain uses TRBV27 and TRBJ1-2, with D unresolved. The CDR3 runs 13 residues. CDR1 and CDR2 (germline): MNHEY, SMNVEV (reference sequence). Trimming took off 6 bases at V and 7 bases at J, with 15 bases between the two ends. The CDR3 is CASSKEGVGGYTF. CDR3 sequence (DNA): TGTGCCAGCAGCAAGGAGGGAGTTGGTGGCTACACCTTC.

The chain is built from TRBV24-1 and TRBJ2-1; a possible D gene is TRBD1 (6 bases). Germline V lookup: CDR1 KGHDR, CDR2 SFDVKD. Between the trimmed V and J ends, which lost 1 base and 3 bases, there was a span of 9 bases. This CDR3 contains 15 residues. The CDR3 region is CATSDFGRGYNEQFF. The CDR3 nucleotides are TGTGCCACCAGTGATTTCGGCAGGGGCTACAATGAGCAGTTCTTC.

A single count supports this clone. The chain joins TRBV27 to TRBJ1-5; TRBD1 is a possible D gene (5 bases). Looked up from germline, CDR1 is MNHEY and CDR2 is SMNVEV (reference sequence). The CDR3 extends over 13 amino acids. V was clipped by 1 base and J by 6 bases, with 7 bases between them. The DNA for the CDR3 is TGTGCCAGCAGTTTATTGGGGGGTCAGCCCCAGCATTTT. It specifies CASSLLGGQPQHF.

The chain combines TRBV5-4 with TRBJ2-1, with a tentative D call TRBD2 (6 bases). V lost 0 bases and J 7 bases, leaving 14 bases between the germline ends. The length of the CDR3 is 15 residues. The germline V gene has CDR1 SGHNT and CDR2 YYREEE (reference sequence). The CDR3 nucleotides are TGTGCCAGCAGCTTGGGACTAGATCGTCTAAATGAGCAGTTCTTC. Translation gives CASSLGLDRLNEQFF. The whole variable domain, remainder taken from reference TRBV5-4 and TRBJ2-1, is ETGVTQSPTHLIKTRGQQVTLRCSSQSGHNTVSWYQQALGQGPQFIFQYYREEENGRGNFPPRFSGLQFPNYSSELNVNALELDDSALYLCASSLGLDRLNEQFFGPGTRLTVL.

The genes are TRBV5-1 and TRBJ2-2, with TRBD2 matching over 7 bases. The CDR3 runs to 18 residues. Germline CDR1 reads SGHRS; CDR2 reads YFSETQ. With V trimmed by 0 bases and J by 6 bases, 14 bases remained unmatched. In DNA form, the CDR3 reads TGCGCCAGCAGCTTGGACGGGGGAGGGCCTTATTTATCCGGGGAGCTGTTTTTT. The encoded protein is CASSLDGGGPYLSGELFF.